There are many counts of the clone carrying this T cell receptor (beta chain). In germline, CDR1 is SGHTA, CDR2 FQGNSA. The ends lost 4 bases at V and 3 bases at J; junction bases unmatched: 5. CDR3 length: 15 residues. The source of the sample is a study of T cell repertoires in cytomegalovirus infection. TCRdb re-called the reads through MiXCR, storing one row per CDR3 protein. The data contain 200,000 to 300,000 distinct CDR3 sequences, over 8% of them singletons. This sequence joins TRBV7-2 and TRBJ2-2, with 7 bases matching TRBD1. The material sequenced was PBMCs. The sequence derives from a human donor in good health (CMV status not recorded). Some clones in this sample may be carry-over from other donors' samples. CDR3 residues: CASSSQGGYTGELFF. The CDR3 region has the DNA TGTGCCAGCAGCTCCCAAGGGGGCTACACCGGGGAGCTGTTTTTT. Complete variable domain (other parts from reference TRBV7-2 and TRBJ2-2): GAGVSQSPSNKVTEKGKDVELRCDPISGHTALYWYRQSLGQGLEFLIYFQGNSAPDKSGLPSDRFSAERTGGSVSTLTIQRTQQEDSAVYLCASSSQGGYTGELFFGEGSRLTVL.